Each of the 30 T cell receptor beta chains below was sequenced from the same sample in a study of cytomegalovirus exposure and HLA in healthy donors. PCR was performed using 60 Vbeta and 13 Jbeta primers. The method was immunoSEQ multiplex PCR; TCRdb's version includes in-frame clones alone and lacks a portion of them. The table shows 90,000 to 120,000 clones, with 65% to 80% occurring only once. Material for sequencing was PBMCs. These receptor sequences come from a female donor in good health and CMV-seropositive.

The chain couples TRBV27 to TRBJ2-3; the D gene is possibly TRBD2 (7 bases). V was pared by 3 bases and J by 2 bases, with 21 bases between. Germline V gene data show CDR1 as MNHEY and CDR2 as SMNVEV (reference sequence). The CDR3 contains 18 residues. CDR3 residues: CASSFGGGRGPVTDTQYF. The CDR3, as DNA: TGTGCCAGCAGTTTTGGGGGCGGGCGGGGGCCAGTCACAGATACGCAGTATTTT.

This clone was picked up a small number of times. The V call is TRBV19, the J call TRBJ1-2; D is uncertain. V was trimmed by 1 base and J by 4 bases, leaving 10 bases between them. CDR3 size: 14 residues. Germline CDR1 LNHDA, CDR2 SQIVND (reference sequence). Here the CDR3 reads CASSIGEGGYGYTF. The CDR3 region has the DNA TGTGCCAGTAGTATAGGCGAGGGCGGCTATGGCTACACCTTC.

The V call is TRBV9, the J call TRBJ1-3, with TRBD1 matching over 8 bases. Trimming cost V 3 bases and J 3 bases; bases outside gene matches: 5. Germline CDR1 and CDR2: SGDLS and YYNGEE. The CDR3 length is 15 residues. Here the CDR3 reads CASSATGAFGNTIYF. CDR3 in DNA: TGTGCCAGCAGCGCGACAGGGGCGTTTGGAAACACCATATATTTT.

This clone was detected once. The genes are TRBV27 and TRBJ2-1, with TRBD2 matching over 11 bases. Germline V gene data show CDR1 as MNHEY and CDR2 as SMNVEV (reference sequence). Trimming took 5 bases from V and 4 from J; bases not matched to a gene: 4. The CDR3 sequence is 15 residues long. CDR3 DNA: TGTGCCAGCAGTCCATTAGCGGGAGGGTACAATGAGCAGTTCTTC. This translates into CASSPLAGGYNEQFF.

The V and J genes are TRBV27 and TRBJ2-2; D is undetermined. The CDR3 length is 14 residues. CDR1 is MNHEY, CDR2 SMNVEV, per germline (reference sequence). V shed 5 bases and J shed 4 bases, with 11 bases lying between them. The CDR3 bases are TGTGCCAGCAGTCCCGCTGCAGGCACCGGGGAGCTGTTTTTT. As protein: CASSPAAGTGELFF.

This clone was picked up one time. V and J are TRBV30 and TRBJ1-5, with D possibly being TRBD1 (5 bases). CDR1 and CDR2 (germline): GTSNPN, SVGIG (reference sequence). The CDR3 contains 14 residues. V lost 5 bases and J lost 7, with 18 bases in between. CDR3 protein: CAWAAGLQNQPQHF. For the CDR3, the DNA is TGTGCCTGGGCCGCAGGGTTACAGAACCAGCCCCAGCATTTT.

This clone has only one observation. The chain joins TRBV7-9 to TRBJ2-1, with 9 nucleotides matching TRBD2. The junction had 6 bases not matched to a gene; V was cut back by 5 bases and J by 4 bases. The CDR3 is 15 amino acids. Per germline, CDR1 SEHNR and CDR2 FQNEAQ (reference sequence). CDR3 sequence reads: CASSQGLAKYNEQFF. Written as DNA, the CDR3 is TGTGCCAGCAGCCAAGGACTAGCGAAATACAATGAGCAGTTCTTC.

The chain combines TRBV5-1 with TRBJ1-6; tentatively, D is TRBD1 (6 bases). Germline CDR1 SGHRS, CDR2 YFSETQ. The CDR3 consists of 15 residues. V was pared by 0 bases and J by 9 bases, with 13 bases between. The CDR3 DNA is TGCGCCAGCAGCTTGGAGCGACAGGTCGGTTCACCCCTCCACTTT. Translated: CASSLERQVGSPLHF.

This clone was observed a few times. J is TRBJ1-2 and V is TRBV4-2; weak D call: TRBD1 (5 bases). Germline V lookup: CDR1 LGHNA, CDR2 YNFKEQ. The CDR3 is 18 residues long. Trimming stripped 1 base from V and 0 bases from J, with 18 bases between. CDR3 loop: CASSQVKGRRKANYGYTF. The CDR3 DNA reads as TGTGCCAGCAGCCAAGTGAAGGGGAGGAGGAAAGCTAACTATGGCTACACCTTC.

This clone was seen once. The same CDR3 arises from other DNA sequences in this sample as well. The rearrangement joins TRBV15 to TRBJ1-5; TRBD1 is a possible D gene (5 bases). Germline V gene data show CDR1 as LNHNV and CDR2 as YYDKDF (reference sequence). The CDR3 has 14 residues. Trimming stripped 3 bases from V and 4 bases from J, with 10 bases between. The CDR3 DNA follows: TGTGCCACCAGCAGGGGGGGAGGTAATCAGCCCCAGCATTTT. Its protein is CATSRGGGNQPQHF. Full variable domain (remainder filled in from reference TRBV15 and TRBJ1-5): DAMVIQNPRYQVTQFGKPVTLSCSQTLNHNVMYWYQQKSSQAPKLLFHYYDKDFNNEADTPDNFQSRRPNTSFCFLDIRSPGLGDTAMYLCATSRGGGNQPQHFGDGTRLSIL.

The genes are TRBV12-5 and TRBJ2-3; weak D call: TRBD2 (5 bases). CDR3 size: 17 residues. Trimming left V 7 bases short and J 8 bases short, with 28 bases between. Germline CDR1 is LGHNT and CDR2 is FRNRAP. The CDR3 region is CASVVSPRAWGSATQYF. The CDR3 coding sequence is TGTGCTAGTGTGGTAAGCCCGAGGGCCTGGGGTTCAGCTACGCAGTATTTT.

This clone was counted a single time. V and J are TRBV29-1 and TRBJ1-1; D not resolved. CDR1 and CDR2 from the germline V gene are SQVTM and ANQGSEA. With 5 bases removed from V and 1 base from J, the gap between germline ends came to 17 bases. There are 15 residues in the CDR3. The DNA for the CDR3 is TGCAGCGTTTCCCCCCGGACTCGGGGGAACACTGAAGCTTTCTTT. Translating gives CSVSPRTRGNTEAFF.

CDR3 bases: TGTGCCAGCTCCCCTAATCAGGGTAGCACAGATACGCAGTATTTT. Encoded protein: CASSPNQGSTDTQYF. The rearrangement uses TRBV18 and TRBJ2-3; D is possibly TRBD1 (5 bases). The CDR3 extends over 15 amino acids. Germline V lookup: CDR1 KGHSH, CDR2 LQKENI. The germline V and J ends were trimmed by 6 bases and 0 bases, with 13 bases remaining between them.

The chain has TRBV6-5 and TRBJ2-2, with D unresolved. V lost 6 bases, J lost 0 bases, and 8 bases lay in between. The CDR3 loop spans 14 amino acids. Germline V CDR1 and CDR2: MNHEY, SVGAGI. CDR3 nucleotides: TGTGCCAGCAGAGAGGCGCCGAACACCGGGGAGCTGTTTTTT. The encoded protein is CASREAPNTGELFF.

The chain employs TRBV5-1 and TRBJ2-5; TRBD1 aligns across 9 bases. With 5 bases clipped from V and 4 bases from J, the junction kept 9 bases outside the gene matches. The CDR3 covers 15 residues. Germline values: CDR1 SGHRS, CDR2 YFSETQ. DNA of the CDR3: TGCGCCAGCAGGGTGACAGGGGGAATAGGAGAGACCCAGTACTTC. Its protein product is CASRVTGGIGETQYF. Full variable domain (rest looked up from reference TRBV5-1 and TRBJ2-5): KAGVTQTPRYLIKTRGQQVTLSCSPISGHRSVSWYQQTPGQGLQFLFEYFSETQRNKGNFPGRFSGRQFSNSRSEMNVSTLELGDSALYLCASRVTGGIGETQYFGPGTRLLVL.

The chain recombines TRBV6-1 with TRBJ1-5; D not resolved. Between the trimmed V and J ends, which lost 9 bases and 7 bases, there was a span of 16 bases. The length of the CDR3 is 13 residues. Germline V gives CDR1 MNHNS, CDR2 SASEGT. The CDR3 protein is CASVDSLSQPQHF. The CDR3 region has the DNA TGTGCCAGTGTCGATTCTTTAAGCCAGCCCCAGCATTTT.

In regard to this clone: This specimen includes other DNA sequences encoding the same CDR3. The CDR3: CASSVTGQETQYF. The CDR3 nucleotides read TGTGCCAGCAGCGTTACAGGGCAAGAGACCCAGTACTTC. The rearrangement joins TRBV9 to TRBJ2-5, with D perhaps matching TRBD1 (6 bases). The germline CDR1 and CDR2 sequences are SGDLS and YYNGEE. Trimming left V 2 bases short and J 2 bases short, with 7 bases between. This CDR3 spans 13 amino acids.

This sequence joins TRBV2 and TRBJ2-1, with D uncertain. V gave up 6 bases and J gave up 2 bases, with 17 bases separating them. The CDR3 covers 16 residues. In germline, CDR1 is SNHLY, CDR2 FYNNEI. CDR3 sequence reads: CASRPLSDPTYNEQFF. CDR3 nucleotides: TGTGCCAGCAGGCCCCTAAGTGATCCCACCTACAATGAGCAGTTCTTC.

This clone has more than one count but fewer than ten. The chain recombines TRBV18 with TRBJ1-4, with 12 bases identical to TRBD1. The V gene's germline CDR1 is KGHSH and CDR2 LQKENI. The length of the CDR3 is 16 residues. V dropped 4 bases and J dropped 3; count of bases not matched to a gene: 3. CDR3 nucleotides: TGTGCCAGCTCACTGGGACAGGGGGCGGCTAATGAAAAACTGTTTTTT. Translating gives CASSLGQGAANEKLFF.

The chain combines TRBV6-1 with TRBJ2-3; D is perhaps TRBD1 (6 bases). V lost 6 bases and J 2 bases, leaving 15 bases between the germline ends. This CDR3 region has 15 residues. Germline V lookup: CDR1 MNHNS, CDR2 SASEGT. The CDR3 is CASRSQQGPTDTQYF. CDR3 DNA: TGTGCCAGCAGGTCGCAACAGGGCCCCACAGATACGCAGTATTTT.

The V gene is TRBV27, the J gene TRBJ2-1; D is unresolved. The V gene's germline CDR1 is MNHEY and CDR2 SMNVEV (reference sequence). The CDR3 consists of 13 residues. Trimming took 5 bases from V and 7 from J, leaving 12 bases between them. CDR3 nucleotide sequence: TGTGCCAGCAGTACACCAAGAACGAATGAGCAGTTCTTC. Translation: CASSTPRTNEQFF.

A remark on this clone: This specimen includes other DNA sequences encoding the same CDR3. CDR3 in amino acids: CASSEVSGSTDTQYF. CDR3 DNA: TGTGCCAGCAGTGAGGTTAGCGGAAGTACAGATACGCAGTATTTT. The rearrangement uses TRBV6-1 and TRBJ2-3, with TRBD2 as a possible D gene (6 bases). This CDR3 region has 15 residues. The V gene's germline CDR1 is MNHNS and CDR2 SASEGT. Trimming took off 3 bases at V and 3 bases at J, with 13 bases between the two ends.

The count of this clone is one. The chain uses TRBV19 and TRBJ2-3, with 8 bases lining up with TRBD1. Germline assignment: CDR1 LNHDA and CDR2 SQIVND (reference sequence). The CDR3 covers 15 residues. J lost 5 bases, V lost 1 base, and 5 bases had no gene match. Here the CDR3 reads CASSIAAGGQDTQYF. The DNA of the CDR3 is TGTGCCAGTAGTATAGCGGCAGGGGGCCAAGATACGCAGTATTTT.

The chain joins TRBV19 to TRBJ2-7, with D possibly matching TRBD1 (6 bases). Germline CDR1 LNHDA, CDR2 SQIVND (reference sequence). The ends were cut back, 7 bases at V and 4 bases at J, with 20 bases in the middle. The CDR3 spans 15 residues. The CDR3 spells CASKISTGLQYEQYF. CDR3 coding DNA: TGTGCCAGTAAAATCTCCACAGGGCTTCAGTACGAGCAGTACTTC.

The chain joins TRBV5-4 to TRBJ1-2; TRBD1 matches at 7 bases. The germline V gene has CDR1 SGHNT and CDR2 YYREEE (reference sequence). The CDR3 is made up of 15 amino acids. J gave up 6 bases and V 4 bases, and 12 bases lay outside the gene matches. The DNA of the CDR3 is TGTGCCAGCAGCGACGCTAGAGGGGGCTGGGATGGCTACACCTTC. Its protein product is CASSDARGGWDGYTF.

This clone was recorded a few times. CDR3: CASSFQGGDTQYF. CDR3 DNA sequence: TGTGCCAGCAGTTTCCAGGGGGGAGATACGCAGTATTTT. The chain is built from TRBV27 and TRBJ2-3; perhaps TRBD1 as D (7 bases). V lost 3 bases, J lost 5 bases, and 9 bases lay in between. Germline V gives CDR1 MNHEY, CDR2 SMNVEV (reference sequence). The CDR3 is made up of 13 amino acids.

The chain is built from TRBV5-4 and TRBJ2-2; D is uncertain. The CDR3 consists of 13 residues. V was shortened by 0 bases and J by 3 bases, with 3 bases between the two germline ends. Germline V CDR1 and CDR2: SGHNT, YYREEE (reference sequence). CDR3 sequence: CASSLVDTGELFF. As DNA, the CDR3 is TGTGCCAGCAGCTTGGTCGACACCGGGGAGCTGTTTTTT.

This clone has a handful of counts. This chain connects TRBV28 to TRBJ2-7; D is possibly TRBD2 (5 bases). CDR3 length: 14 amino acids. The germline V gene has CDR1 MDHEN and CDR2 SYDVKM. Deletions cut 2 bases from V and 3 bases from J, with 11 bases between. CDR3 coding DNA: TGTGCCAGCAGTTTAGGGCTAGCTGTCTACGAGCAGTACTTC. The encoded protein is CASSLGLAVYEQYF.

This chain uses TRBV5-1 with TRBJ1-1; D is perhaps TRBD1 (5 bases). The V end lost 4 bases, the J end lost 0 bases, and 13 bases lay between the germline ends. The CDR3 consists of 15 residues. Per the germline V gene, CDR1 is SGHRS and CDR2 is YFSETQ. CDR3 sequence reads: CASSLGGIMNTEAFF. DNA for the CDR3: TGCGCCAGCAGCCTTGGGGGGATAATGAACACTGAAGCTTTCTTT.

The chain links TRBV7-3 to TRBJ2-2, with TRBD2 identical over 7 bases. CDR3 length: 14 amino acids. The V gene's germline CDR1 is SGHTA and CDR2 FQGTGA. The trim removed 3 bases at V and 6 bases at J, leaving 4 bases unmatched. The DNA for the CDR3 is TGTGCCAGCAGCTTCGGGACTAAATCCGGGGAGCTGTTTTTT. Translating it yields CASSFGTKSGELFF.